These 18 T cell receptor beta chains came from one sample sequenced in a study of T cell repertoires in cytomegalovirus infection. Via MiXCR, TCRdb re-called the reads, giving one row per CDR3 protein. This repertoire shows 830,000 or so distinct CDR3 sequences, 32% found once; its top ten account for approximately 13%. The antigens for these receptors are not known. The material sequenced was cultured CD8+ T cells from PBMCs, taken from culture after CMV antigen stimulation. Receptor source: a human donor in good health (CMV status not recorded). Some clones in this sample may be carry-over from other donors' samples.

The chain couples TRBV27 to TRBJ1-3; D unclear. The germline V gene encodes CDR1 MNHEY and CDR2 SMNVEV (reference sequence). The CDR3 is made up of 13 amino acids. V shed 4 bases and J shed 4 bases, with 8 bases lying between them. Here the CDR3 reads CASSSSKGNTIYF. The CDR3 nucleotides are TGTGCCAGCAGTTCTTCTAAAGGAAACACCATATATTTT.

J is TRBJ1-5 and V is TRBV27; possible D gene TRBD1, 5 bases. The CDR3 is made up of 19 amino acids. CDR1 and CDR2 (germline): MNHEY, SMNVEV (reference sequence). V was clipped by 5 bases and J by 5 bases, with 28 bases between them. This CDR3 reads CASSPYGPGRELQDQPQHF. The DNA for the CDR3 is TGTGCCAGCAGTCCTTATGGTCCAGGGAGAGAATTGCAGGATCAGCCCCAGCATTTT.

The chain employs TRBV7-3 and TRBJ1-1; D remains unclear. This CDR3 has 11 residues. Germline V gene data show CDR1 as SGHTA and CDR2 as FQGTGA. V dropped 7 bases and J dropped 10 bases, with 13 bases sitting between them. In DNA, the CDR3 is TGTGCCAGCACCCTCGGGAGAGGAGCTTTCTTT. Protein sequence: CASTLGRGAFF.

With regard to this clonotype: This could be a read error, since a much larger clone is one nucleotide away. Likely a read error: the CDR3 ends without its conserved phenylalanine or tryptophan. V gene TRBV11-1 combines with J gene TRBJ1-1, with D maybe TRBD1 (6 bases). V was pared by 1 base and J by 4 bases, with 13 bases between. The CDR3 loop spans 15 amino acids. Germline CDR1 SGHAT, CDR2 FQDESV (reference sequence). CDR3: CASSLVFGGRTEAFS. CDR3 nucleotides: TGTGCCAGCAGCTTAGTGTTCGGGGGCCGCACTGAAGCTTTCTCT.

The J gene is TRBJ2-7, the V gene TRBV5-4, with 8 nucleotides matching TRBD2. Germline assignment: CDR1 SGHNT and CDR2 YYREEE (reference sequence). This CDR3 is built from 18 residues. The V segment lost 2 bases and the J segment 2 bases; nucleotides outside the gene matches: 15. This chain's CDR3 is CASSFSVVGGGPTYEQYF. CDR3 coding DNA: TGTGCCAGCAGCTTTTCTGTCGTCGGGGGGGGCCCTACCTACGAGCAGTACTTC.

The CDR3 here is CASSSPLMGYEQYF. In nucleotides, the CDR3 is TGTGCCAGCAGCTCCCCTCTGATGGGATACGAGCAGTACTTC. The chain couples TRBV7-6 to TRBJ2-7, with D hard to call. V was shortened by 4 bases and J by 4 bases, with 14 bases between the two germline ends. This CDR3 spans 14 amino acids. CDR1 and CDR2 (germline): SGHVS, FNYEAQ.

A few counts support this clonotype. The chain couples TRBV6-5 to TRBJ1-1, with D unresolved. The CDR3 spans 16 residues. V dropped 0 bases and J dropped 3 bases, with 14 bases sitting between them. Germline V gene sequence: CDR1 MNHEY, CDR2 SVGAGI. Written as DNA, the CDR3 is TGTGCCAGCAGTTACTCGGACGGGAAAGGGTACACTGAAGCTTTCTTT. Encoded protein: CASSYSDGKGYTEAFF.

The table lists this clonotype with many counts. The gene calls are TRBV7-2 and TRBJ2-3; D is perhaps TRBD1 (5 bases). The CDR3 spans 14 residues. The germline CDR1 and CDR2 sequences are SGHTA and FQGNSA. Trimming took 4 bases from V and 2 from J, leaving 10 bases between them. The CDR3 region has the DNA TGTGCCAGCAGCTATCCAGGGAACACAGATACGCAGTATTTT. The encoded protein is CASSYPGNTDTQYF.

This clonotype occurred a few times. The gene calls are TRBV20-1 and TRBJ1-5; D may be TRBD1 (6 bases). CDR3 length equals 15 residues. Germline V gives CDR1 DFQATT, CDR2 SNEGSKA (reference sequence). Trimming pared 4 bases from V and 5 bases from J, leaving 18 bases between. Here the CDR3 reads CSANRRLGADQPQHF. For the CDR3, the DNA is TGCAGTGCTAATAGGCGGTTGGGGGCCGATCAGCCCCAGCATTTT.

This clonotype has just a few counts. The chain combines TRBV23-1 with TRBJ2-7, with 10 nucleotides matching TRBD2. TRBV23-1 has ORF status, its function being uncertain. This CDR3 has 15 residues. J lost 4 bases, V lost 11 bases, and 14 bases had no gene match. The CDR3 loop is CAEHSGGRSLYEQYV. Written as DNA, the CDR3 is TGCGCCGAACATAGCGGGGGGAGATCCTTGTACGAGCAGTACGTC.

In DNA, the CDR3 is TGTGCCACACAGGGCAGCACAGATACGCAGTATTTT. The encoded protein is CATQGSTDTQYF. The chain joins TRBV24-1 to TRBJ2-3; possible D gene TRBD1, 6 bases. V gave up 10 bases and J gave up 0 bases, with 7 bases separating them. This CDR3 spans 12 amino acids. The germline V gene has CDR1 KGHDR and CDR2 SFDVKD.

In its sample, this clonotype was seen a few times. The V gene is TRBV7-9, the J gene TRBJ1-2, with a possible D match to TRBD1 (6 bases). The CDR3 runs to 14 residues. Germline CDR1 and CDR2: SEHNR and FQNEAQ (reference sequence). Trimming cost V 1 base and J 6 bases, with 12 bases left between them. This chain's CDR3 is CASSLGGGFDGYTF. The CDR3 region has the DNA TGTGCCAGCAGCTTAGGAGGGGGGTTCGATGGCTACACCTTC.

This clonotype was picked up a small number of times. The chain has TRBV2 and TRBJ2-7, with 8 bases identical to TRBD1. CDR1 and CDR2 from the germline V gene are SNHLY and FYNNEI. V was pared by 1 base and J by 2 bases, with 4 bases of the junction left unmatched. The length of the CDR3 is 15 residues. In DNA form, the CDR3 reads TGTGCCAGCAGTGAAGGGACAGGGAACGCCTACGAGCAGTACGTC. Its translation is CASSEGTGNAYEQYV.

This clonotype was seen a few times. CDR3 sequence reads: CASSLGAGSGYNEQFF. The CDR3 bases are TGTGCCAGCAGCTTAGGGGCTGGTTCCGGTTACAATGAGCAGTTCTTC. V usage is TRBV7-6 and J usage is TRBJ2-1; no firm D call. The V gene's germline CDR1 is SGHVS and CDR2 FNYEAQ. The length of the CDR3 is 16 residues. With 1 base removed from V and 4 bases from J, the gap between germline ends came to 14 bases.

This clonotype was picked up a small number of times. V gene TRBV29-1 combines with J gene TRBJ2-2, with 7 positions matching TRBD1. The CDR3 spans 15 residues. The J segment lost 2 bases and the V segment lost 6 bases, leaving 9 bases of the junction unmatched. Germline V gene lookup returns CDR1 SQVTM and CDR2 ANQGSEA. The CDR3: CSVKRQGENTGELFF. The CDR3 DNA sequence: TGCAGCGTAAAACGACAGGGCGAAAACACCGGGGAGCTGTTTTTT.

The CDR3 DNA reads TGTGCCAGCAGTCATCCGGCGGGGGGGCTAGGCACAGATACGCAGTATTTT. Its protein product is CASSHPAGGLGTDTQYF. The gene calls are TRBV4-2 and TRBJ2-3; 9 nucleotides match TRBD2. This CDR3 is 17 amino acids long. V lost 6 bases and J lost 1; bases outside the gene matches: 11. Germline V gives CDR1 LGHNA, CDR2 YNFKEQ.

This clonotype was counted only a few times. The V gene is TRBV19, the J gene TRBJ2-5; D perhaps matches TRBD2 (6 bases). From germline, CDR1 is LNHDA and CDR2 SQIVND (reference sequence). V lost 7 bases, J lost 5 bases, and 20 bases lay in between. The CDR3 is made up of 15 amino acids. The CDR3 reads CASTPVYGGFETQYF. In DNA form, the CDR3 reads TGTGCCAGTACACCCGTCTACGGGGGATTTGAGACCCAGTACTTC.

The chain links TRBV7-9 to TRBJ2-2, with D perhaps matching TRBD2 (7 bases). Germline lookup yields CDR1 SEHNR and CDR2 FQNEAQ (reference sequence). Between the trimmed V and J ends, which lost 8 bases and 6 bases, there was a span of 25 bases. The CDR3 sequence is 17 residues long. Written as DNA, the CDR3 is TGTGCCAGCGGAGGGGGGGAAGGTTTCGGAAGGTCCGGGGAGCTGTTTTTT. Its translation: CASGGGEGFGRSGELFF.